Shown below are 16 T cell receptor beta chains from a single sample sequenced in a study of blood T cell repertoires in COVID-19. Only in-frame clones appear in the TCRdb table, and some are missing; sequencing was by immunoSEQ multiplex PCR. The sample consists of 180,000 or so clones, roughly 84% of them appearing once. The sequenced sample consisted of PBMCs or T cells enriched from blood (not recorded which). The receptors were sampled from a human donor with acute COVID-19. The donor label of this sample is uncertain.

J is TRBJ2-3 and V is TRBV15; TRBD1 is a possible D gene (5 bases). In germline, CDR1 is LNHNV, CDR2 YYDKDF (reference sequence). V lost 1 base and J lost 8, with 22 bases in between. This CDR3 region has 17 residues. The CDR3 coding sequence is TGTGCCACCAGCAGAGGTGGGGCAGAGAGTTTTCTCGGTACGCAGTATTTT. Amino acid sequence: CATSRGGAESFLGTQYF.

V and J are TRBV6-2 or TRBV6-3 and TRBJ1-2; 9 bases agree with TRBD1. This CDR3 is built from 17 residues. V shed 0 bases and J 8 bases; nucleotides not matched to a gene: 13. Germline CDR1 is MNHEY and CDR2 is SVGEGT. The CDR3 reads CASSYSKGQGLRRGYTF. CDR3 nucleotides: TGTGCCAGCAGTTACTCGAAGGGACAGGGCCTTCGTAGGGGCTACACCTTC.

The V call is TRBV10-1, the J call TRBJ1-6; a weak D match, TRBD1 (6 bases). CDR1 and CDR2 from the germline V gene are WNHNN and SYGVQD (reference sequence). This CDR3 contains 15 residues. The V end was cut by 5 bases, the J end by 7 bases, with 15 bases between. The CDR3: CASSTRTELNSPLHF. CDR3 DNA sequence: TGCGCCAGCAGTACGAGGACAGAGCTAAATTCACCCCTCCACTTT.

This chain uses TRBV3-1 (or the pseudogene TRBV3-2) with TRBJ2-3, with TRBD2 identical over 10 bases. V gave up 0 bases and J gave up 3 bases; unmatched junction bases: 3. Germline loops: CDR1 LGHDT, CDR2 YNNKEL (reference sequence). CDR3 length equals 16 residues. CDR3 sequence (DNA): TGTGCCAGCAGCCAAGAAGCGGGGGGGCGGACAGATACGCAGTATTTT. This translates into CASSQEAGGRTDTQYF.

The J gene is TRBJ1-6, the V gene TRBV6-1; TRBD1 aligns across 9 bases. V shed 1 base and J 10 bases; nucleotides not matched to a gene: 2. The germline V gene encodes CDR1 MNHNS and CDR2 SASEGT. The CDR3 sequence is 14 residues long. CDR3 nucleotide sequence: TGTGCCAGCAGTGAAGGGGACAGGGCATCACCCCTCCACTTT. Translating it yields CASSEGDRASPLHF.

This chain connects TRBV7-7 to TRBJ2-1, with D uncertain. The CDR3 sequence is 14 residues long. V lost 3 bases and J 0 bases, leaving 6 bases between the germline ends. CDR1 SSHAT and CDR2 FNYEAQ come from the germline V gene (reference sequence). The CDR3 DNA reads TGTGCCAGCAGCTTGTCGAGCTCCTACAATGAGCAGTTCTTC. Its protein product is CASSLSSSYNEQFF. Full variable domain (outside the CDR3, taken from reference TRBV7-7 and TRBJ2-1): GAGVSQSPRYKVTKRGQDVTLRCDPISSHATLYWYQQALGQGPEFLTYFNYEAQPDKSGLPSDRFSAERPEGSISTLTIQRTEQRDSAMYRCASSLSSSYNEQFFGPGTRLTVL.

The count of this clone is one. This chain uses TRBV2 with TRBJ1-5; 8 bases agree with TRBD1. There are 15 residues in the CDR3. Germline loops: CDR1 SNHLY, CDR2 FYNNEI. The ends lost 5 bases at V and 5 bases at J; junction bases unmatched: 8. The DNA of the CDR3 is TGTGCCAGCAGTCTACAGGGGGTGGTCGATCAGCCCCAGCATTTT. This translates into CASSLQGVVDQPQHF.

In its sample, this clone was seen a few times. This rearrangement joins TRBV4-1 to TRBJ1-2; D may be TRBD1 (5 bases). The germline gives CDR1 MGHRA, CDR2 YSYEKL. CDR3 length: 17 residues. V lost 0 bases to trimming and J lost 8 bases, with 22 bases between them. The CDR3 reads CASSQDGGDAFFGGYTF. CDR3 in DNA: TGCGCCAGCAGCCAAGATGGGGGGGACGCCTTCTTCGGCGGCTACACCTTC.

This clone was detected a few times. This rearrangement joins TRBV30 to TRBJ1-5; D gene uncertain. The CDR3 covers 15 residues. Germline values: CDR1 GTSNPN, CDR2 SVGIG (reference sequence). V was pared by 2 bases and J by 0 bases, with 11 bases between. Written as DNA, the CDR3 is TGTGCCTGGAGTTGGTCAGGCTATAGCAATCAGCCCCAGCATTTT. Amino acids: CAWSWSGYSNQPQHF.

This clone came up once. The CDR3 sequence: CASSYSGDTGANVLTF. CDR3 in DNA: TGTGCCAGCAGTTACTCCGGGGACACTGGGGCCAACGTCCTGACTTTC. The chain couples TRBV6-6 to TRBJ2-6; D possibly corresponds to TRBD1 (6 bases). The length of the CDR3 is 16 residues. Germline CDR1 MNHNY, CDR2 SVGAGI (reference sequence). The V end lost 0 bases, the J end lost 2 bases, and 8 bases lay between the germline ends.

This clone was seen a single time. The J gene is TRBJ1-2, the V gene TRBV12-3 or TRBV12-4; D not resolved. The CDR3 covers 13 residues. V gave up 7 bases and J gave up 5 bases, with 14 bases separating them. CDR3 in DNA: TGTGCCAGCACTTTGAGTATGCAATATGGCTACACCTTC. As protein: CASTLSMQYGYTF.

The chain is built from TRBV12-3 or TRBV12-4 and TRBJ2-7, with D maybe TRBD2 (5 bases). This CDR3 is built from 13 residues. Deletions cut 6 bases from V and 2 bases from J, with 11 bases between. The CDR3 nucleotides read TGTGCCAGCAGCTTACCCGGGACCTACGAGCAGTACTTC. It is translated as CASSLPGTYEQYF.

The chain links TRBV5-6 to TRBJ2-7; 9 bases align to TRBD1. Germline loops: CDR1 SGHDT, CDR2 YYEEEE. Trimming at V came to 3 bases and at J to 3 bases, leaving 7 bases not matched to a gene. The CDR3 covers 15 residues. This CDR3 is CASSSAGTGIYEQYF. CDR3 DNA: TGTGCCAGCAGCTCAGCCGGGACAGGGATCTACGAGCAGTACTTC.

On this clone: Distinct nucleotide sequences in the sample also encode this CDR3. The rearrangement uses TRBV5-1 and TRBJ2-7, with 8 bases matching TRBD1. V shed 4 bases and J 6 bases; nucleotides not matched to a gene: 3. The CDR3 is made up of 12 amino acids. From germline, CDR1 is SGHRS and CDR2 YFSETQ. The CDR3 region has the DNA TGCGCCAGCAGCCTAGGGACAGGCGAGCAGTACTTC. Its protein product is CASSLGTGEQYF.

The V call is TRBV7-9, the J call TRBJ2-7; no clear D. Per germline, CDR1 SEHNR and CDR2 FQNEAQ (reference sequence). The CDR3 contains 13 residues. With 3 bases removed from V and 0 bases from J, the gap between germline ends came to 6 bases. This CDR3 reads CASSFKPSYEQYF. In DNA form, the CDR3 reads TGTGCCAGCAGCTTTAAGCCCTCCTACGAGCAGTACTTC.

V usage is TRBV9 and J usage is TRBJ1-3; the D gene is possibly TRBD1 (5 bases). The length of the CDR3 is 17 residues. The ends were cut back, 3 bases at V and 7 bases at J, with 23 bases in the middle. Germline V gene lookup returns CDR1 SGDLS and CDR2 YYNGEE. As DNA, the CDR3 is TGTGCCAGCAGCGGCACCCCTGGGACTCCCGGGGAGAACACCATATATTTT. Its translation is CASSGTPGTPGENTIYF.